The 24 T cell receptor beta chains below all came from one sample that was sequenced in a study of T cell repertoires in cytomegalovirus infection. TCRdb fed the reads into MiXCR, producing one record per CDR3 protein. The sample contains about 130,000 distinct CDR3 sequences, roughly 25% of which appear only once. Antigen specificity for these receptors is unknown. The source material was PBMCs, sequenced either directly or after in vitro stimulation (not recorded which). The source is a human donor in good health (CMV status not recorded). Some clones in this sample may be carry-over from other donors' samples.

V gene TRBV4-1 combines with J gene TRBJ2-2; 10 bases line up with TRBD2. From germline, CDR1 is MGHRA and CDR2 YSYEKL. The CDR3 extends over 17 amino acids. J was trimmed by 7 bases and V by 0 bases; bases with no gene match: 8. DNA of the CDR3: TGCGCCAGCAGCCAAGATCCTAGCGGGAGCTCGGGCGGGGAGCTGTTTTTT. Protein: CASSQDPSGSSGGELFF.

The V and J genes are TRBV7-9 and TRBJ1-6; no clear D gene. Germline assignment: CDR1 SEHNR and CDR2 FQNEAQ (reference sequence). Trimming pared 1 base from V and 6 bases from J, leaving 7 bases between. CDR3 length: 14 residues. CDR3 coding DNA: TGTGCCAGCAGCTTAGTTCAGGCTAATTCACCCCTCCACTTT. Translating gives CASSLVQANSPLHF.

This clonotype turned up a few times. The rearrangement joins TRBV20-1 to TRBJ2-5; no definite D call. The CDR3 loop spans 11 amino acids. CDR1 is DFQATT and CDR2 is SNEGSKA in the germline V gene (reference sequence). Trimming took off 7 bases at V and 0 bases at J, with 6 bases between the two ends. The CDR3 reads CSGSNQETQYF. The CDR3 DNA reads as TGCAGTGGTTCCAACCAAGAGACCCAGTACTTC.

This clonotype was seen more than once but under ten times. This chain links TRBV11-3 with TRBJ2-3; D unclear. Germline V lookup: CDR1 SGHNT, CDR2 YENEEA. The CDR3 runs 15 residues. V dropped 5 bases and J dropped 4 bases, with 16 bases sitting between them. The CDR3 reads CASSPGRVLADTQYF. DNA for the CDR3: TGTGCCAGCAGCCCCGGACGGGTCCTGGCAGATACGCAGTATTTT.

This chain links TRBV28 with TRBJ1-2; TRBD1 aligns across 9 bases. The V gene's germline CDR1 is MDHEN and CDR2 SYDVKM. V shed 7 bases, J shed 4 bases, and the junction held 7 bases outside the gene matches. The CDR3 loop spans 14 amino acids. CDR3 bases: TGTGCCAGCATGGAAGGGGACAGGGTCTATGGCTACACCTTC. Amino acid sequence: CASMEGDRVYGYTF.

V gene TRBV6-2 or TRBV6-3 combines with J gene TRBJ2-6; TRBD1 might be the D (5 bases). The CDR3 spans 14 residues. Germline V gives CDR1 MNHEY, CDR2 SVGEGT. With 6 bases removed from V and 1 base from J, the gap between germline ends came to 7 bases. The CDR3 DNA is TGTGCCAGCAGGAGGACATCTGGGGCCAACGTCCTGACTTTC. Encoded protein: CASRRTSGANVLTF.

This clonotype was seen repeatedly, ten times or more. This chain's CDR3 is CASSGTSWETQYF. The CDR3 region has the DNA TGTGCCAGCAGCGGGACTAGCTGGGAGACCCAGTACTTC. The chain combines TRBV5-6 with TRBJ2-5; 9 bases are shared with TRBD2. The germline gives CDR1 SGHDT, CDR2 YYEEEE. Losses at the gene ends were 4 bases for V and 5 bases for J; bases not matched to a gene: 3. This CDR3 region has 13 residues.

CDR3: CASSSRTGGSNQPQHF. The CDR3 nucleotides read TGTGCCAGCAGCTCTCGGACAGGGGGTAGCAATCAGCCCCAGCATTTT. This chain joins TRBV7-8 and TRBJ1-5; 10 bases align to TRBD1. Germline V CDR1 and CDR2: SGHVS, FQNEAQ. V trimming: 4 bases; J trimming: 0 bases; junction bases outside the gene matches: 3. The CDR3 loop spans 16 amino acids. The entire variable domain, with the rest obtained from reference TRBV7-8 and TRBJ1-5, is as follows: GAGVSQSPRYKVAKRGQDVALRCDPISGHVSLFWYQQALGQGPEFLTYFQNEAQLDKSGLPSDRFFAERPEGSVSTLKIQRTQQEDSAVYLCASSSRTGGSNQPQHFGDGTRLSIL.

Only a few counts were recorded for this clonotype. The chain employs TRBV6-1 and TRBJ1-2; perhaps TRBD1 as D (6 bases). CDR3 length equals 13 residues. Germline V gives CDR1 MNHNS, CDR2 SASEGT. Trimming stripped 5 bases from V and 8 bases from J, with 15 bases between. DNA for the CDR3: TGTGCCAGCAGTTATGGGCAGGGGAACGGCTACACCTTC. Its protein is CASSYGQGNGYTF.

This chain joins TRBV29-1 and TRBJ2-5; D remains ambiguous. The V and J ends lost 4 bases and 5 bases respectively, with 8 bases between them. Per germline, CDR1 SQVTM and CDR2 ANQGSEA. The CDR3 contains 11 residues. CDR3 nucleotides: TGCAGCGTTGTAAGTCGCGAGACCCAGTACTTC. Protein sequence: CSVVSRETQYF.

There are many counts of this clonotype. CDR3 region: CASSSSNLHNEQFF. The CDR3 DNA follows: TGTGCCAGCAGCTCATCGAACTTACACAATGAGCAGTTCTTC. This chain joins TRBV7-2 and TRBJ2-1; the D is unclear. The length of the CDR3 is 14 residues. The V gene lost 4 bases and the J gene lost 5 bases, with 12 bases spanning the gap. Germline CDR1 SGHTA, CDR2 FQGNSA.

This clonotype came up a few times. This chain joins TRBV7-6 and TRBJ2-7, with 7 bases fitting TRBD2. Trimming took 4 bases from V and 6 from J; bases not matched to a gene: 6. This CDR3 comprises 13 residues. The V gene's germline CDR1 is SGHVS and CDR2 FNYEAQ. The CDR3: CASSSGTKSEQYF. The DNA of the CDR3 is TGTGCCAGCAGCTCCGGGACTAAGTCCGAGCAGTACTTC. Combining the CDR3 with reference TRBV7-6 and TRBJ2-7 gives the whole variable domain GAGVSQSPRYKVTKRGQDVALRCDPISGHVSLYWYRQALGQGPEFLTYFNYEAQQDKSGLPNDRFSAERPEGSISTLTIQRTEQRDSAMYRCASSSGTKSEQYFGPGTRLTVT.

The CDR3 DNA reads as TGTGCCAGTACCTACGAAGGACGGACGAACACTGAAGCTTTCTTT. Translated, it gives CASTYEGRTNTEAFF. The chain has TRBV19 and TRBJ1-1; D ambiguous. The CDR3 contains 15 residues. Trimming shortened V by 7 bases and J by 1 base, and 16 bases separated the two germline ends. Germline CDR1 is LNHDA and CDR2 is SQIVND (reference sequence).

The chain links TRBV27 to TRBJ1-2, with D possibly matching TRBD1 (6 bases). The CDR3 runs 15 residues. The V and J ends lost 0 bases and 2 bases respectively, with 10 bases between them. The germline CDR1 and CDR2 sequences are MNHEY and SMNVEV (reference sequence). The CDR3, as DNA: TGTGCCAGCAGTTTATCGGGGGCCGGCAACTATGGCTACACCTTC. This translates into CASSLSGAGNYGYTF.

Many counts were recorded for this clonotype. V and J are TRBV20-1 and TRBJ2-3, with 9 bases lining up with TRBD2. The V gene end was trimmed by 4 bases and the J gene end by 0 bases; junction bases not matched to a gene: 5. Germline V lookup: CDR1 DFQATT, CDR2 SNEGSKA (reference sequence). The CDR3 runs 15 residues. Here the CDR3 DNA reads TGCAGTGCTACAAAGCGGGAGGTCAGCACAGATACGCAGTATTTT. This sequence encodes CSATKREVSTDTQYF.

This clonotype was found many times. V gene TRBV6-5 combines with J gene TRBJ2-7; D is perhaps TRBD2 (5 bases). The V gene lost 4 bases and the J gene lost 3 bases, with 25 bases spanning the gap. Germline V gives CDR1 MNHEY, CDR2 SVGAGI. The CDR3 has 18 amino acids. CDR3 in amino acids: CASSSKSKGAVPVYEQYF. CDR3 bases: TGTGCCAGCAGTTCAAAATCGAAGGGAGCGGTACCCGTCTACGAGCAGTACTTC.

This clonotype was seen only a few times. The J gene is TRBJ2-1, the V gene TRBV14; D may be TRBD2 (6 bases). This CDR3 is 18 amino acids long. Germline CDR1 is SGHDN and CDR2 is FVKESK. Trimming took off 0 bases at V and 5 bases at J, with 20 bases between the two ends. The CDR3 bases are TGTGCCAGCAGCCAAGACTACGTGGGGGGTATATTTGACAATGAGCAGTTCTTC. Translating gives CASSQDYVGGIFDNEQFF.

This clonotype was recorded a few times. The CDR3 reads CASRDTEAFF. The CDR3 nucleotides read TGTGCCTCTCGGGACACTGAAGCTTTCTTT. The chain joins TRBV10-3 to TRBJ1-1; D unresolved. CDR1 is ENHRY, CDR2 SYGVKD, per germline. There are 10 residues in the CDR3. Trimming pared 11 bases from V and 3 bases from J, leaving 7 bases between.

This chain connects TRBV6-2 or TRBV6-3 to TRBJ2-7; TRBD1 matches 7 bases. This CDR3 comprises 16 residues. Unmatched junction bases numbered 16, after V lost 6 bases and J lost 5 bases. The germline CDR1 and CDR2 sequences are MNHEY and SVGEGT. DNA of the CDR3: TGTGCCAGCAGCTCGACGCTTTGGGACAGTGACCACGAGCAGTACTTC. It translates to CASSSTLWDSDHEQYF.

The chain carries TRBV19 and TRBJ1-2, with TRBD1 as a possible D gene (6 bases). In germline, CDR1 is LNHDA, CDR2 SQIVND (reference sequence). CDR3 length: 14 amino acids. V lost 10 bases, J lost 5 bases, and 20 bases lay in between. CDR3 residues: CATKNRVRTYGYTF. The DNA for the CDR3 is TGTGCCACCAAAAACAGGGTGCGAACGTATGGCTACACCTTC. Together with reference TRBV19 and TRBJ1-2, the CDR3 gives the full variable domain: DGGITQSPKYLFRKEGQNVTLSCEQNLNHDAMYWYRQDPGQGLRLIYYSQIVNDFQKGDIAEGYSVSREKKESFPLTVTSAQKNPTAFYLCATKNRVRTYGYTFGSGTRLTVV.

The rearrangement joins TRBV5-4 to TRBJ2-3, with 12 positions matching TRBD2. From germline, CDR1 is SGHNT and CDR2 YYREEE (reference sequence). The junction had 5 bases not matched to a gene; V was cut back by 0 bases and J by 3 bases. The CDR3 has 17 amino acids. This CDR3 reads CASSLAGLAGNTDTQYF. The DNA for the CDR3 is TGTGCCAGCAGCTTGGCGGGACTAGCGGGCAATACAGATACGCAGTATTTT.

This rearrangement joins TRBV20-1 to TRBJ2-1; D is possibly TRBD1 (8 bases). With 4 bases removed from V and 8 bases from J, the gap between germline ends came to 15 bases. Germline loops: CDR1 DFQATT, CDR2 SNEGSKA (reference sequence). The CDR3 sequence is 13 residues long. Here the CDR3 DNA reads TGCAGTGCTATAAGACAGGGGAGGGATGAGCAGTTCTTC. Translating gives CSAIRQGRDEQFF.

This rearrangement joins TRBV6-2 or TRBV6-3 to TRBJ1-2; D gene unclear. V was trimmed by 6 bases and J by 8 bases, leaving 10 bases between them. The germline V gene encodes CDR1 MNHEY and CDR2 SVGEGT. The CDR3 sequence is 11 residues long. The CDR3 region is CASRSRWGYTF. CDR3 nucleotide sequence: TGTGCCAGCAGAAGCCGTTGGGGCTACACCTTC.

This rearrangement joins TRBV20-1 to TRBJ2-7, with TRBD2 matching over 11 bases. The germline V gene has CDR1 DFQATT and CDR2 SNEGSKA (reference sequence). The V gene end was trimmed by 3 bases and the J gene end by 2 bases; junction bases not matched to a gene: 18. The CDR3 has 19 residues. The CDR3: CSASGGGASGRPIPYEQYF. CDR3 DNA: TGCAGTGCTAGTGGGGGAGGGGCTAGCGGGAGGCCGATTCCCTACGAGCAGTACTTC.